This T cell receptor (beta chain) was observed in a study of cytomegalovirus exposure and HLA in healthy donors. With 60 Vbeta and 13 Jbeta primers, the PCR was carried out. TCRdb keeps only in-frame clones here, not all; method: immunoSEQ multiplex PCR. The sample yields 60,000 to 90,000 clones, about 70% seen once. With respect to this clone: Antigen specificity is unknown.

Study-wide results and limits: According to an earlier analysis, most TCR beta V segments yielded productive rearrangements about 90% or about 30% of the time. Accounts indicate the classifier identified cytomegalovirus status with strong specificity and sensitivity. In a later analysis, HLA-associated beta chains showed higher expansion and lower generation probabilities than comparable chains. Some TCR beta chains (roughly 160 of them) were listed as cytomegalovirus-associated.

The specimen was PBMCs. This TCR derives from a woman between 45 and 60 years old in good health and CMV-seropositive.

CDR3 nucleotide sequence: TGCGCCAGCAGCTTGAACGCAGGGCAGAACACTGAAGCTTTCTTT. It specifies CASSLNAGQNTEAFF. This chain joins TRBV5-1 and TRBJ1-1; a possible D gene is TRBD1 (5 bases). The CDR3 totals 15 residues. Trimming removed 1 base at V and 1 base at J, with 11 bases between. Germline V gene sequence: CDR1 SGHRS, CDR2 YFSETQ.